This T cell receptor beta chain was profiled in a study of regulatory T cells in long-lasting Graves disease. Broader study findings: The study found TRBV28, TRBJ1-2 and TRBJ2-5 favored in persistent disease. Those with persistent disease had in common more public clonotypes (fewer than 3,000) than new patients (roughly 970). Accuracy may have been reduced by the small sample size.

TCR beta libraries were built with iRepertoire HTBI primers and Arm-PCR of CDR3 regions. Via MiXCR, TCRdb re-called the multiplex PCR reads, giving one row per CDR3 protein. The table includes fewer than 600,000 distinct CDR3 sequences, about 22% detected once. Worth noting for this clonotype: Its antigen remains unidentified. One end of the junction is discordant with germline, which a read error may explain.

CDR1 and CDR2 from the germline V gene are SQVTM and ANQGSEA. CDR3 length: 16 residues. As to time point: persistent/refractory GD, antithyroid drugs over 5 years with positive TRAb. Isolated PBMC RNA provided the starting material for the TCR library. Sample: peripheral blood mononuclear cells (PBMCs), taken when the disease was refractory, from a patient treated with antithyroid drugs. The gene calls are TRBV29-1 and TRBJ1-2; the match to TRBD1 covers 7 bases. This TCR was recovered from a female donor with Graves disease. This CDR3 is CGVGTELPIANYGYTF. Written as DNA, the CDR3 is TGCGGCGTTGGGACAGAGCTTCCCATAGCTAACTATGGCTACACCTTC.